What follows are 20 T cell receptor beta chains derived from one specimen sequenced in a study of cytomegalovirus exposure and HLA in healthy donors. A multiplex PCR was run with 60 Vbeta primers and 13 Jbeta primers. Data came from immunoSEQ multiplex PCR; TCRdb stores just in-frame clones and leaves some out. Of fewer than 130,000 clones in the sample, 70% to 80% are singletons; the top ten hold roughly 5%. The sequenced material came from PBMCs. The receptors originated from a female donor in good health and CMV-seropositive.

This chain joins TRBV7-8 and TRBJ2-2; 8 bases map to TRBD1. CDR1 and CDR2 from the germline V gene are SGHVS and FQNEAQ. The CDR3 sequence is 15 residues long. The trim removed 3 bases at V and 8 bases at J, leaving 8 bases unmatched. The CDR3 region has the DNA TGTGCCAGCAGCTTGGGCGCGCAGGGGGCAGGGGAGCTGTTTTTT. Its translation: CASSLGAQGAGELFF.

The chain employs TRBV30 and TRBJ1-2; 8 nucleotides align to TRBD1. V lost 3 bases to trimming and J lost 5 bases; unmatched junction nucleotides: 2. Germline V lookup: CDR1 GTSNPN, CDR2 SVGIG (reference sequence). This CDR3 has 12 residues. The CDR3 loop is CAWRTGVYGYTF. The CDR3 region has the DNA TGTGCCTGGAGGACAGGGGTGTATGGCTACACCTTC.

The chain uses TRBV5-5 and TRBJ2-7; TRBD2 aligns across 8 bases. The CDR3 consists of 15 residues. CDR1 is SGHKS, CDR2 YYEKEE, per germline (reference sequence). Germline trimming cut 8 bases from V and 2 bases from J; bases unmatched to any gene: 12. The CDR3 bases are TGTGCCAGTACGACTAGCGCAAATACTGCCTACGAGCAGTACTTC. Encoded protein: CASTTSANTAYEQYF.

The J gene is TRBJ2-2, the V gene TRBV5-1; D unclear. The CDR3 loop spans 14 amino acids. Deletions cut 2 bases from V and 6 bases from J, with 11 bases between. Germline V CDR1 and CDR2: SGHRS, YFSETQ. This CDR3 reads CASSLVQVAGELFF. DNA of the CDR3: TGCGCCAGCAGCTTAGTGCAGGTTGCCGGGGAGCTGTTTTTT.

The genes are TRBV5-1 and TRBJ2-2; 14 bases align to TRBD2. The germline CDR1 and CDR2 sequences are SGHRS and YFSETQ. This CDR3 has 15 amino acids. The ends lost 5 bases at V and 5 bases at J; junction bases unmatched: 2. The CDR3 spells CASSRLAGGTGELFF. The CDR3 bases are TGCGCCAGCAGTCGACTAGCGGGAGGGACCGGGGAGCTGTTTTTT.

The CDR3 region has the DNA TGTGCCAGCAGTTTATCGGGACAGGGCCGCGAGCAGTACTTC. Protein sequence: CASSLSGQGREQYF. The chain has TRBV27 and TRBJ2-5; 9 nucleotides line up with TRBD1. The tail of the sequence fits TRBJ2-7 better, so the J call may be wrong. This CDR3 has 14 residues. Germline values: CDR1 MNHEY, CDR2 SMNVEV (reference sequence).

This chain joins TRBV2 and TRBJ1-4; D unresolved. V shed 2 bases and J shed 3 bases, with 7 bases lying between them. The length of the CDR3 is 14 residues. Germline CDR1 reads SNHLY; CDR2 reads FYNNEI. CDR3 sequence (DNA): TGTGCCAGCAGTGAAAGGGAGTCTAATGAAAAACTGTTTTTT. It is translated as CASSERESNEKLFF.

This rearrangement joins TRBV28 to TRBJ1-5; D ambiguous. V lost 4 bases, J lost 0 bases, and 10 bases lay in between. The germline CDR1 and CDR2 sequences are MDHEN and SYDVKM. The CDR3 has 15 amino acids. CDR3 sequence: CASSSDLYSNQPQHF. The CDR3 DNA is TGTGCCAGCAGTTCCGACTTATATAGCAATCAGCCCCAGCATTTT.

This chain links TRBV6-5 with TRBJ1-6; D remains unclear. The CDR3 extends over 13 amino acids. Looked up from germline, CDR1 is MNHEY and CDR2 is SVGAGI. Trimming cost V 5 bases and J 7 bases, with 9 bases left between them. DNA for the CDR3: TGTGCCAGCAGTCCTAAGCCGAATTCACCCCTCCACTTT. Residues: CASSPKPNSPLHF.

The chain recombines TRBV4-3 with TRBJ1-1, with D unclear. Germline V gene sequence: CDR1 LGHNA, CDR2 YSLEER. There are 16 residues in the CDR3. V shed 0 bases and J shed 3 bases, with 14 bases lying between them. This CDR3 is CASSQDQWAQDTEAFF. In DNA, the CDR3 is TGCGCCAGCAGCCAAGATCAATGGGCGCAGGACACTGAAGCTTTCTTT.

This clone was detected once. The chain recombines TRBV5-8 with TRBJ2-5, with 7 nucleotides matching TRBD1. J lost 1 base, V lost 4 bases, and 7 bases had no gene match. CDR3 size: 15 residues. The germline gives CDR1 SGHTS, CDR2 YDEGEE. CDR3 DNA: TGTGCCAGCAGCCCCACAGGGGTCACCCAAGAGACCCAGTACTTC. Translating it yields CASSPTGVTQETQYF. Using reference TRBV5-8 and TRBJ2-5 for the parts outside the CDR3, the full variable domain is EAGVTQSPTHLIKTRGQQATLRCSPISGHTSVYWYQQALGLGLQFLLWYDEGEERNRGNFPPRFSGRQFPNYSSELNVNALELEDSALYLCASSPTGVTQETQYFGPGTRLLVL.

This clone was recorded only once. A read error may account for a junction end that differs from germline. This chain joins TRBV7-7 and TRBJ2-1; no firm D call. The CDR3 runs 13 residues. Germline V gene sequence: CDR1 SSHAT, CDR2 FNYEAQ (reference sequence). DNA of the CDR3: TGTGCTAGCAGCCCCGGAGCGCACAATGAGCAGTTCTTC. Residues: CASSPGAHNEQFF.

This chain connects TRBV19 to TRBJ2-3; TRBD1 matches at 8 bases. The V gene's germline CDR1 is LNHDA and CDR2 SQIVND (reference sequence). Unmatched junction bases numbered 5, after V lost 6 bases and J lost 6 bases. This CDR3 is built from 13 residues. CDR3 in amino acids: CASRGQVADTQYF. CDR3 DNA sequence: TGTGCCAGTAGGGGACAGGTGGCGGATACGCAGTATTTT.

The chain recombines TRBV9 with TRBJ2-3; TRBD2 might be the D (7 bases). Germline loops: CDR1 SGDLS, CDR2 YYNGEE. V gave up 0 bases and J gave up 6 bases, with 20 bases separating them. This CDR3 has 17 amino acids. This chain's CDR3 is CASSVEVRGAGLDTQYF. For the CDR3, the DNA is TGTGCCAGCAGCGTAGAGGTCCGGGGGGCCGGTCTTGATACGCAGTATTTT. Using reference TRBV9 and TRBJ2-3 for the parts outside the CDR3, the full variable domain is DSGVTQTPKHLITATGQRVTLRCSPRSGDLSVYWYQQSLDQGLQFLIQYYNGEERAKGNILERFSAQQFPDLHSELNLSSLELGDSALYFCASSVEVRGAGLDTQYFGPGTRLTVL.

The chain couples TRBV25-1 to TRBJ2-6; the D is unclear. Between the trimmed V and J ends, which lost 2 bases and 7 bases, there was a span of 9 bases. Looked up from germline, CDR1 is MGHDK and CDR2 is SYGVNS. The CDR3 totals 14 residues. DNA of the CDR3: TGTGCCAGCAGTGAAGGTGGTAGTGCCAACGTCCTGACTTTC. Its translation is CASSEGGSANVLTF.

The CDR3 nucleotides are TGTGCCAGCTCACGAGAGGGCACTGAAGCTTTCTTT. As protein: CASSREGTEAFF. The V and J genes are TRBV18 and TRBJ1-1; the D is unclear. The germline CDR1 and CDR2 sequences are KGHSH and LQKENI. The V gene lost 4 bases and the J gene lost 4 bases, with 7 bases spanning the gap. The CDR3 consists of 12 residues. Together with reference TRBV18 and TRBJ1-1, the CDR3 gives the full variable domain: NAGVMQNPRHLVRRRGQEARLRCSPMKGHSHVYWYRQLPEEGLKFMVYLQKENIIDESGMPKERFSAEFPKEGPSILRIQQVVRGDSAAYFCASSREGTEAFFGQGTRLTVV.

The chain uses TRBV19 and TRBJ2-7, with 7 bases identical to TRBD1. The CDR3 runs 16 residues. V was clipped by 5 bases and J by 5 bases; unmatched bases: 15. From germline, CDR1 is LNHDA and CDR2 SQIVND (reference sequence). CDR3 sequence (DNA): TGTGCCAGTAGTCTATCACAGGGCAGGGGGTTCAACGAGCAGTACTTC. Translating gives CASSLSQGRGFNEQYF.

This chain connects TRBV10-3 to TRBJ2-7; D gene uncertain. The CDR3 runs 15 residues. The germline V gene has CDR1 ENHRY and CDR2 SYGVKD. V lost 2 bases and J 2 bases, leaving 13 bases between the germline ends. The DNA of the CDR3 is TGTGCCATCAGTGAGACTGTGACATTAACCTACGAGCAGTACTTC. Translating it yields CAISETVTLTYEQYF.

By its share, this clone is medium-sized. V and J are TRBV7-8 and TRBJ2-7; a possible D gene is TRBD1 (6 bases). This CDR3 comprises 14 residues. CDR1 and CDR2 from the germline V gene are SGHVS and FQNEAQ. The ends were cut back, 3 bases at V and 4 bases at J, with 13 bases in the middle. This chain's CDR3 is CASSFGVGAYEQYF. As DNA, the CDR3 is TGTGCCAGCAGCTTCGGAGTGGGGGCTTACGAGCAGTACTTC. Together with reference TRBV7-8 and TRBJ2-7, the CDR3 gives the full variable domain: GAGVSQSPRYKVAKRGQDVALRCDPISGHVSLFWYQQALGQGPEFLTYFQNEAQLDKSGLPSDRFFAERPEGSVSTLKIQRTQQEDSAVYLCASSFGVGAYEQYFGPGTRLTVT.

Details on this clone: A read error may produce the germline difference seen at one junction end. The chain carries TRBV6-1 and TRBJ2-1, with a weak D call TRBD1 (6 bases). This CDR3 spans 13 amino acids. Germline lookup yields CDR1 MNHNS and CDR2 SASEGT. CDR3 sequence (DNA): TGTGCCAGCAAAGAGGGGGTTTTGGATGAGCGGTTCTTC. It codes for CASKEGVLDERFF.